Below are 26 T cell receptor beta chains sequenced from a single sample in a study of CD8 T cells in ankylosing spondylitis. From the 5' RACE reads, TCRdb called clonotypes with MiXCR, one entry per CDR3 protein. This table has 50,000 to 70,000 distinct CDR3 sequences, 6% to 8% appearing once. The material sequenced was synovial fluid, either unsorted or a sorted T cell fraction (not recorded which). These receptors all come from a male donor with ankylosing spondylitis.

This clonotype was counted only a few times. The DNA for the CDR3 is TGTGCCAGCTCACCAGGCGGGGTAGGAGCCCAGCATTTT. This encodes CASSPGGVGAQHF. This rearrangement joins TRBV18 to TRBJ1-5; D not certain. The germline gives CDR1 KGHSH, CDR2 LQKENI. Trimming removed 2 bases from V and 11 bases from J, with 13 bases in between. CDR3 length: 13 residues.

The sample holds many counts of this clonotype. The CDR3 DNA follows: TGCAGTGCTCCCCGACAGAACACTGAAGCTTTCTTT. As protein: CSAPRQNTEAFF. The chain uses TRBV20-1 and TRBJ1-1; D is ambiguous. The CDR3 runs to 12 residues. V shed 5 bases and J shed 1 base, with 8 bases lying between them. Germline V gives CDR1 DFQATT, CDR2 SNEGSKA (reference sequence).

The chain carries TRBV12-3 or TRBV12-4 and TRBJ1-1, with D uncertain. CDR3 length: 12 residues. V lost 4 bases to trimming and J lost 10 bases, with 13 bases between them. As DNA, the CDR3 is TGTGCCAGCAGTTCAACTTACAAAGGAGCTTTCTTT. Encoded protein: CASSSTYKGAFF.

This clonotype was recorded a few times. The J gene is TRBJ1-2, the V gene TRBV6-1, with 10 bases identical to TRBD1. CDR1 and CDR2 (germline): MNHNS, SASEGT. V shed 3 bases and J 7 bases; nucleotides not matched to a gene: 8. The CDR3 extends over 15 amino acids. CDR3 bases: TGTGCCAGCAGTGAGACCGGGACAGGGGACCTTGGCTACACCTTC. Its translation is CASSETGTGDLGYTF.

This clonotype was recorded a few times. V is TRBV12-5 and J is TRBJ2-7; D is possibly TRBD1 (6 bases). V shed 2 bases and J shed 1 base, with 18 bases lying between them. The V gene's germline CDR1 is LGHNT and CDR2 FRNRAP. This CDR3 contains 17 residues. CDR3 residues: CASGLTRNPDRSYEQYF. CDR3 DNA: TGTGCTAGTGGTTTGACTCGAAACCCTGACAGGTCCTACGAGCAGTACTTC. The full variable domain, in which reference TRBV12-5 and TRBJ2-7 provide the parts outside the CDR3, is DARVTQTPRHKVTEMGQEVTMRCQPILGHNTVFWYRQTMMQGLELLAYFRNRAPLDDSGMPKDRFSAEMPDATLATLKIQPSEPRDSAVYFCASGLTRNPDRSYEQYFGPGTRLTVT.

This clonotype appeared a few times. The genes are TRBV11-3 and TRBJ2-3; 7 bases align to TRBD2. The CDR3 consists of 15 residues. CDR1 and CDR2 from the germline V gene are SGHNT and YENEEA. V lost 4 bases to trimming and J lost 5 bases; unmatched junction nucleotides: 9. CDR3 sequence reads: CASSSGGGDRDTQYF. Written as DNA, the CDR3 is TGTGCCAGCAGCTCAGGCGGGGGAGATAGAGATACGCAGTATTTT. Full variable domain (remainder filled in from reference TRBV11-3 and TRBJ2-3): EAGVVQSPRYKIIEKKQPVAFWCNPISGHNTLYWYLQNLGQGPELLIRYENEEAVDDSQLPKDRFSAERLKGVDSTLKIQPAELGDSAVYLCASSSGGGDRDTQYFGPGTRLTVL.

This clonotype occurred many times. CDR3 sequence reads: CASSHRRPGTGTNEQFF. The CDR3 nucleotides are TGCGCCAGCAGCCACCGCCGTCCAGGGACAGGTACGAATGAGCAGTTCTTC. The rearrangement uses TRBV5-1 and TRBJ2-1; TRBD1 aligns across 8 bases. The CDR3 runs to 17 residues. The trim removed 4 bases at V and 7 bases at J, leaving 16 bases unmatched. Germline V gene sequence: CDR1 SGHRS, CDR2 YFSETQ.

This clonotype occurred many times. This chain links TRBV20-1 with TRBJ2-7; possibly TRBD1 for D (6 bases). V lost 0 bases, J lost 2 bases, and 17 bases lay in between. The length of the CDR3 is 16 residues. Per germline, CDR1 DFQATT and CDR2 SNEGSKA (reference sequence). The CDR3 is CSARDNWDMKPYEQYF. Here the CDR3 DNA reads TGCAGTGCTAGAGATAATTGGGACATGAAACCCTACGAGCAGTACTTC.

Ten or more counts support this clonotype. The CDR3 loop is CASSPEVRGSYNEQFF. The DNA of the CDR3 is TGTGCCAGCAGCCCGGAGGTCCGGGGCTCCTACAATGAGCAGTTCTTC. V usage is TRBV5-5 and J usage is TRBJ2-1; possible D gene TRBD2, 5 bases. Trimming removed 4 bases from V and 0 bases from J, with 14 bases in between. The CDR3 contains 16 residues. Germline CDR1 is SGHKS and CDR2 is YYEKEE (reference sequence).

This clonotype was detected many times. The rearrangement uses TRBV24-1 and TRBJ2-1; 12 bases align to TRBD2. Germline loops: CDR1 KGHDR, CDR2 SFDVKD. J lost 8 bases, V lost 4 bases, and 8 bases had no gene match. The CDR3 is 16 residues long. CDR3 sequence: CATSEPRLAGVDEQFF. CDR3 sequence (DNA): TGTGCCACCAGTGAGCCCAGACTAGCGGGAGTAGATGAGCAGTTCTTC.

This clonotype was recorded many times. The chain has TRBV3-1 and TRBJ2-6, with 8 nucleotides matching TRBD1. This CDR3 region has 16 residues. V dropped 5 bases and J dropped 3; count of bases not matched to a gene: 6. The germline gives CDR1 LGHDT, CDR2 YNNKEL (reference sequence). CDR3 coding DNA: TGTGCCAGCAGCATCAGGGGGCGAATTGGGGCCAACGTCCTGACTTTC. Protein: CASSIRGRIGANVLTF.

This clonotype showed up many times. The CDR3 reads CASSYTTGGYTF. CDR3 coding DNA: TGTGCCAGCAGTTACACGACGGGCGGCTACACCTTC. This chain joins TRBV6-5 and TRBJ1-2; no reliable D call. Germline CDR1 MNHEY, CDR2 SVGAGI. The V end was cut by 2 bases, the J end by 8 bases, with 9 bases between. The CDR3 sequence is 12 residues long.

In this sample, this clonotype turned up many times. The rearrangement links TRBV20-1 to TRBJ2-1; TRBD1 aligns across 7 bases. The CDR3 sequence is 15 residues long. Germline V gene data show CDR1 as DFQATT and CDR2 as SNEGSKA (reference sequence). After removal of 6 bases from V and 9 bases from J, the junction contained 17 bases not matched to a gene. CDR3 coding DNA: TGCAGTGCAAGGTGGTTAGGGGGCGCAGGGGGTGAGCAGTTCTTC. It encodes CSARWLGGAGGEQFF.

In its sample, this clonotype was seen many times. This CDR3 is CASSPGTRGQVQYF. CDR3 bases: TGTGCCAGCAGTCCGGGGACCAGGGGTCAAGTCCAGTACTTC. The V call is TRBV27, the J call TRBJ2-4; TRBD1 might be the D (6 bases). Germline V gene sequence: CDR1 MNHEY, CDR2 SMNVEV (reference sequence). Trimming removed 5 bases at V and 13 bases at J, with 21 bases between. This CDR3 region has 14 residues.

As concerns this clonotype: This may be a read error, as it is one base from a much larger clone. The chain carries TRBV4-1 and TRBJ1-6; 7 bases are a match to TRBD1. V trimming: 0 bases; J trimming: 2 bases; junction bases outside the gene matches: 7. The germline CDR1 and CDR2 sequences are MGHRA and YSYEKL. This CDR3 region has 18 residues. The CDR3 loop reads CASSQDRGGQTYNSPLHF. CDR3 sequence (DNA): TGCGCCAGCAGCCAAGATCGAGGGGGCCAAACCTATAATTCACCCCTCCACTTT.

This clonotype is judged medium-sized. This chain uses TRBV20-1 with TRBJ2-1, with D possibly TRBD1 on 6 matching bases. V shed 3 bases and J shed 4 bases, with 16 bases lying between them. The CDR3 is made up of 15 amino acids. Germline assignment: CDR1 DFQATT and CDR2 SNEGSKA (reference sequence). The CDR3 DNA reads as TGCAGTGCTAGTCTTTCCCGGACAGCTTACAATGAGCAGTTCTTC. Translation gives CSASLSRTAYNEQFF.

This clonotype was seen at least ten times. The genes are TRBV29-1 and TRBJ2-7; 13 nucleotides align to TRBD2. V trimming: 4 bases; J trimming: 7 bases; junction bases outside the gene matches: 7. This CDR3 is 14 amino acids long. Germline V gene lookup returns CDR1 SQVTM and CDR2 ANQGSEA. The CDR3 nucleotides read TGCAGCGTTGTAGGACTAGCGGGAGTGGGTGAGCAGTACTTC. The encoded protein is CSVVGLAGVGEQYF.

This clonotype was counted between two and nine times. The chain joins TRBV7-6 to TRBJ1-6; 9 bases map to TRBD1. Germline lookup yields CDR1 SGHVS and CDR2 FNYEAQ. This CDR3 region has 18 residues. J gave up 0 bases and V 3 bases, and 6 bases lay outside the gene matches. CDR3 DNA: TGTGCCAGCAGCTTGTGGACAGGGGCAAGCTCCTATAATTCACCCCTCCACTTT. Residues: CASSLWTGASSYNSPLHF. Combining the CDR3 with reference TRBV7-6 and TRBJ1-6 gives the whole variable domain GAGVSQSPRYKVTKRGQDVALRCDPISGHVSLYWYRQALGQGPEFLTYFNYEAQQDKSGLPNDRFSAERPEGSISTLTIQRTEQRDSAMYRCASSLWTGASSYNSPLHFGNGTRLTVT.

This clonotype was counted at least ten times. The J gene is TRBJ2-3, the V gene TRBV29-1; 16 bases match TRBD2. The CDR3 is made up of 17 amino acids. J was trimmed by 2 bases and V by 5 bases; bases with no gene match: 7. The germline CDR1 and CDR2 sequences are SQVTM and ANQGSEA. The CDR3 here is CSVSSGLAGGYTDTQYF. The CDR3 DNA reads TGCAGCGTTTCCTCGGGACTAGCGGGAGGGTACACAGATACGCAGTATTTT.

This clonotype was counted at least ten times. The rearrangement uses TRBV19 and TRBJ1-5; 9 bases line up with TRBD1. V lost 9 bases and J lost 6; bases outside the gene matches: 6. The V gene's germline CDR1 is LNHDA and CDR2 SQIVND (reference sequence). CDR3 length: 13 amino acids. The CDR3 is CASGDRDPQPQHF. In DNA, the CDR3 is TGTGCCAGCGGGGACAGGGATCCTCAGCCCCAGCATTTT.

This clonotype has ten or more counts. The chain carries TRBV3-1 and TRBJ2-1; D perhaps matches TRBD1 (6 bases). The CDR3 has 15 amino acids. Germline V gene lookup returns CDR1 LGHDT and CDR2 YNNKEL (reference sequence). The ends were cut back, 4 bases at V and 7 bases at J, with 17 bases in the middle. The CDR3 nucleotides read TGTGCCAGCAGCCTCGGGACAAATCCTTTGAATGAGCAGTTCTTC. This gives the protein CASSLGTNPLNEQFF.

The V gene is TRBV2, the J gene TRBJ2-7, with 11 bases aligning to TRBD1. The V gene's germline CDR1 is SNHLY and CDR2 FYNNEI. The J segment lost 2 bases and the V segment lost 6 bases, leaving 6 bases of the junction unmatched. The CDR3 extends over 15 amino acids. CDR3 in DNA: TGTGCCAGCAGGGAGGACAGGGGGCTGACCTACGAGCAGTACTTC. Translation gives CASREDRGLTYEQYF.

This clonotype was picked up many times. The rearrangement uses TRBV5-1 and TRBJ2-7; D is unresolved. V was shortened by 1 base and J by 0 bases, with 11 bases between the two germline ends. Germline V lookup: CDR1 SGHRS, CDR2 YFSETQ. The CDR3 consists of 15 residues. The CDR3 sequence is CASSLYPDSSYEQYF. CDR3 nucleotide sequence: TGCGCCAGCAGCTTGTATCCAGATAGCTCCTACGAGCAGTACTTC.

This clonotype has at least ten counts. The V call is TRBV20-1, the J call TRBJ1-3, with D unclear. The CDR3 is made up of 15 amino acids. Germline CDR1 is DFQATT and CDR2 is SNEGSKA (reference sequence). V was clipped by 0 bases and J by 0 bases, with 9 bases between them. CDR3 loop: CSARDRRSSGNTIYF. The CDR3 bases are TGCAGTGCTAGAGATCGGCGGAGCTCTGGAAACACCATATATTTT.

In this sample, this clonotype turned up a few times. The rearrangement joins TRBV7-2 to TRBJ2-3, with no clear D. This CDR3 spans 15 amino acids. Trimming removed 1 base from V and 4 bases from J, with 12 bases in between. Germline loops: CDR1 SGHTA, CDR2 FQGNSA. The CDR3 sequence: CASSLDGRSADTQYF. In nucleotides, the CDR3 is TGTGCCAGCAGCTTAGATGGCAGGTCGGCAGATACGCAGTATTTT.

In its sample, this clonotype was seen many times. The chain recombines TRBV18 with TRBJ1-5, with 10 bases identical to TRBD1. V gave up 2 bases and J gave up 6 bases; unmatched junction bases: 4. CDR1 KGHSH and CDR2 LQKENI come from the germline V gene. This CDR3 spans 15 amino acids. CDR3 region: CASSPDRTGGQPQHF. The DNA for the CDR3 is TGTGCCAGCTCACCAGATCGGACAGGGGGTCAGCCCCAGCATTTT.